This TCR beta chain was identified in a study of T cell changes during pregnancy in multiple sclerosis. This clone showed up just a few times. With V trimmed by 8 bases and J by 9 bases, 16 bases remained unmatched. The CDR3 runs to 16 residues. The germline gives CDR1 SEHNR, CDR2 FQNEAQ (reference sequence). Repertoires were generated with immunoSEQ multiplex PCR, while TCRdb's copy carries only in-frame clones and drops some. The data show some 41,000 clones, with roughly 93% seen just once and about 1.5% held by the top ten. Input material: PBMCs (not recorded whether the cells were cultured). This chain connects TRBV7-9 to TRBJ2-2; 9 positions agree with TRBD2. This clonotype was obtained from a female donor with multiple sclerosis, enrolled in a pregnancy study. The CDR3 sequence: CASGGDLGAGGRELFF. CDR3 nucleotides: TGTGCCAGCGGCGGGGACTTGGGAGCGGGAGGCCGGGAGCTGTTTTTT.